This record looks at one TCR beta chain sequence and its context. This table comes from immunoSEQ multiplex PCR, and its TCRdb copy is limited to in-frame clones, with some not included. This table holds tens of thousands of clones, around 80% found once. The data belong to a study of OX40 agonist ivuxolimab in advanced cancers. Study-wide context: Patients' therapy was ivuxolimab, an antibody that acts as an agonist of OX40 (CD134).

This clonotype originated in an adult with an advanced solid tumor such as melanoma, head and neck, liver or kidney cancer. The source material was CD4+ or CD8+ T cells sorted from blood, sampled in a trial of the OX40 agonist ivuxolimab.

The CDR3 DNA follows: TGTGCCAGCTCACCCCCATCAGTTGAGAGGGAGCAGTACTTC. This gives the protein CASSPPSVEREQYF. J is TRBJ2-7 and V is TRBV18; D gene ambiguous. Germline-derived CDR1 and CDR2 are KGHSH and LQKENI. V dropped 3 bases and J dropped 7 bases, with 16 bases sitting between them. The CDR3 covers 14 residues.